This T cell receptor (beta chain) was documented in a study of PD-L1 blockade in urothelial cancer. Study details: At some point between 2013 and 2015, patients got going on atezolizumab, taking 1,200 mg intravenously every 3 weeks.

The CDR3 has 15 amino acids. Trimming shortened V by 5 bases and J by 4 bases, and 17 bases separated the two germline ends. Germline CDR1 is SGHTA and CDR2 is FQGNSA. Profiling relied on immunoSEQ multiplex PCR, and the TCRdb table lists in-frame clones only, not all of them. The table lists some 20,000 clones, 85% to 90% of them singletons. Sequencing used PBMCs, obtained around atezolizumab (anti-PD-L1) treatment. The TCR was taken from a man in his fifties or sixties with urothelial cancer. The chain carries TRBV7-2 and TRBJ2-5; D is perhaps TRBD2 (5 bases). The CDR3 coding sequence is TGTGCCAGCAGCGGGTCCGGGAAGGTTGGAGAGACCCAGTACTTC. This codes for CASSGSGKVGETQYF.